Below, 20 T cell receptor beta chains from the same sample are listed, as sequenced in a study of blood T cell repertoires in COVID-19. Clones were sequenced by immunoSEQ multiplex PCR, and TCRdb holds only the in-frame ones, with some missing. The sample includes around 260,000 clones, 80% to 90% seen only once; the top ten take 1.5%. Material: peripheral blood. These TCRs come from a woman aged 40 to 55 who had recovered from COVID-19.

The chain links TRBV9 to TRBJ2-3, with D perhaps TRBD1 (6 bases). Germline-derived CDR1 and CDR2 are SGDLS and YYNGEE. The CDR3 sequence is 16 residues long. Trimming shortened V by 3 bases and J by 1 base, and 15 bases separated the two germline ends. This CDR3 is CASSGSEDRRTDTQYF. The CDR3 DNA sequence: TGTGCCAGCAGCGGCTCTGAGGACAGACGCACAGATACGCAGTATTTT.

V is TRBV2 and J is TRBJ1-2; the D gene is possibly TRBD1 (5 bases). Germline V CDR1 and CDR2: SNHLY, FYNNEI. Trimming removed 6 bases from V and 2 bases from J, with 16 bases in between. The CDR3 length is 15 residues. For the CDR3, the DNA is TGTGCCAGCAGCCCGCGACAGTTTTCCAACTATGGCTACACCTTC. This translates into CASSPRQFSNYGYTF.

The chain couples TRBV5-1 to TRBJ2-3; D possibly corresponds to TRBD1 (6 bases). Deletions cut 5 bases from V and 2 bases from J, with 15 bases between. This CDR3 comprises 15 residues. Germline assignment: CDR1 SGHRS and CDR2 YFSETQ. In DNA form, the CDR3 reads TGCGCCAGCAGACTAAGGGGGTCGGCCACAGATACGCAGTATTTT. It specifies CASRLRGSATDTQYF.

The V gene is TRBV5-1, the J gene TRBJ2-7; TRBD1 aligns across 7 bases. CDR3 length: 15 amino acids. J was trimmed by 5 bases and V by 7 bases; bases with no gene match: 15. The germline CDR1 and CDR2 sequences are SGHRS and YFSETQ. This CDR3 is CASRAPGTDQHEQYF. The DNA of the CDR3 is TGCGCCAGCCGGGCCCCGGGGACAGATCAACACGAGCAGTACTTC.

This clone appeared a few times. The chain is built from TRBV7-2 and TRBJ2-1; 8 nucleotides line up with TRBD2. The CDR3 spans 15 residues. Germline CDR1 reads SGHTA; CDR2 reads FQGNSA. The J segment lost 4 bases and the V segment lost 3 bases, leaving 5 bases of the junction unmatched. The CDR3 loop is CASSLDSGGYNEQFF. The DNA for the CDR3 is TGTGCCAGCAGCTTGGACAGCGGGGGATACAATGAGCAGTTCTTC. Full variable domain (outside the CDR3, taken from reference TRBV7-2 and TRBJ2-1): GAGVSQSPSNKVTEKGKDVELRCDPISGHTALYWYRQSLGQGLEFLIYFQGNSAPDKSGLPSDRFSAERTGGSVSTLTIQRTQQEDSAVYLCASSLDSGGYNEQFFGPGTRLTVL.

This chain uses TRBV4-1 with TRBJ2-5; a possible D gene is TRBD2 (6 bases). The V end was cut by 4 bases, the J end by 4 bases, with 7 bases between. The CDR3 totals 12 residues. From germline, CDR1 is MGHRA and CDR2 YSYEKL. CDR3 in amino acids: CASSPEGETQYF. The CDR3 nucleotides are TGCGCCAGCAGCCCGGAGGGAGAGACCCAGTACTTC.

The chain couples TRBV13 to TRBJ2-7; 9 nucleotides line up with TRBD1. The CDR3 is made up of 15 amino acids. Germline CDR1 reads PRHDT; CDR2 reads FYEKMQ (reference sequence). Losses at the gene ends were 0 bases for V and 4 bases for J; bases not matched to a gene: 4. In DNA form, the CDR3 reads TGTGCCAGCAGCTTAGGGGACAGGGGACAATACGAGCAGTACTTC. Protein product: CASSLGDRGQYEQYF.

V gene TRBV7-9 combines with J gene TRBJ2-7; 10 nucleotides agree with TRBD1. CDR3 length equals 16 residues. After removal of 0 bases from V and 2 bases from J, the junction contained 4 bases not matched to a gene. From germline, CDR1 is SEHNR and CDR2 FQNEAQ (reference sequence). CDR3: CASSLAGQGDPYEQYF. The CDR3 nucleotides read TGTGCCAGCAGCTTAGCTGGACAGGGGGACCCCTACGAGCAGTACTTC.

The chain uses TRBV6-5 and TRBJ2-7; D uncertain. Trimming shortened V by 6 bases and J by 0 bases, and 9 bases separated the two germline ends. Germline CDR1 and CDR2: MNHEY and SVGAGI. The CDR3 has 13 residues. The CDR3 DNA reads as TGTGCCAGCAGGCCAGGCGCCTCCTACGAGCAGTACTTC. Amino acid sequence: CASRPGASYEQYF.

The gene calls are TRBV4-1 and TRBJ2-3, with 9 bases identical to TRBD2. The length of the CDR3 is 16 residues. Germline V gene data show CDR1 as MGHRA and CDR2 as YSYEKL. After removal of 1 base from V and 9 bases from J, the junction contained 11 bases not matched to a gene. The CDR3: CASSQVSSGEAGTQYF. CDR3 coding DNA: TGCGCCAGCAGCCAAGTTTCTAGCGGGGAGGCGGGGACGCAGTATTTT.

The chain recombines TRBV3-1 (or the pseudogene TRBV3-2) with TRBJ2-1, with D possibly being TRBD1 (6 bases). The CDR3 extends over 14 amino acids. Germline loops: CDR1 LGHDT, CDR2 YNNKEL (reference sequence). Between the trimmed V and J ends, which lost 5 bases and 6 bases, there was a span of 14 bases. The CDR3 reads CASSSGVEANEQFF. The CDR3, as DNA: TGTGCCAGCAGCTCAGGGGTGGAGGCCAATGAGCAGTTCTTC.

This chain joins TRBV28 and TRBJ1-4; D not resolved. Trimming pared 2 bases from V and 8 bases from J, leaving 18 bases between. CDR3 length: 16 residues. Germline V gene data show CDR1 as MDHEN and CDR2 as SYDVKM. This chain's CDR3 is CASSLEPSGRGEKLFF. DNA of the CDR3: TGTGCCAGCAGTTTAGAACCCTCAGGTAGAGGGGAAAAACTGTTTTTT.

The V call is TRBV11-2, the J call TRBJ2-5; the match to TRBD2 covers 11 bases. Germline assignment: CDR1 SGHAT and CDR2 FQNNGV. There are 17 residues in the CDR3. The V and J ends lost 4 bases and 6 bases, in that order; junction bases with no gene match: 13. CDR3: CASSSEVVSGGAQTQYF. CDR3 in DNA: TGTGCCAGCAGCTCCGAAGTGGTTAGCGGGGGGGCACAGACCCAGTACTTC.

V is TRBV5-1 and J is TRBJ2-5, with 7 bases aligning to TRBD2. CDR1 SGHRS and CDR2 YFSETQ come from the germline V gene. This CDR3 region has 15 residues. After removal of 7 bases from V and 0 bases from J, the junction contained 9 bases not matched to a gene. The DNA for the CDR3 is TGCGCCAGCGCCGGGAGGAGGGCGAACCAAGAGACCCAGTACTTC. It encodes CASAGRRANQETQYF.

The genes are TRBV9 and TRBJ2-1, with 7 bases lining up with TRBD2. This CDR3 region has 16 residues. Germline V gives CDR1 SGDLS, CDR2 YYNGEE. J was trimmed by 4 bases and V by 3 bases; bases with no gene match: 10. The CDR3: CASSAQSGVVYNEQFF. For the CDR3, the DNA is TGTGCCAGCAGCGCCCAGAGCGGGGTAGTTTACAATGAGCAGTTCTTC.

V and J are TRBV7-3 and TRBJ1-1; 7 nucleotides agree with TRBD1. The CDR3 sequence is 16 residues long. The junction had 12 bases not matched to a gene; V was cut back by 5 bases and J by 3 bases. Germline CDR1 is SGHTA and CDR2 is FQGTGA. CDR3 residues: CASSPTRDSFYTEAFF. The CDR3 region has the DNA TGTGCCAGCAGCCCGACAAGGGACAGCTTTTACACTGAAGCTTTCTTT.

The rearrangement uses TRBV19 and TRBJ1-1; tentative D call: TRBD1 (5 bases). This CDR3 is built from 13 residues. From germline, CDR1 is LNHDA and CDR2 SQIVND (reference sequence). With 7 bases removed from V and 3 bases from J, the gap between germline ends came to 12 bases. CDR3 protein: CASTSGGYTEAFF. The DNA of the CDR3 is TGTGCCAGTACCTCGGGGGGGTACACTGAAGCTTTCTTT.

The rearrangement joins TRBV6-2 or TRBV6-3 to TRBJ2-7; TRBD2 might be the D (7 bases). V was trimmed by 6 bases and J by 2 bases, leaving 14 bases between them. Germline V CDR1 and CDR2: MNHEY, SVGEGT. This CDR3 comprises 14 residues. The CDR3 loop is CASSLGGRTYEQYF. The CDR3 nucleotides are TGTGCCAGCAGCCTGGGGGGGCGGACCTACGAGCAGTACTTC.

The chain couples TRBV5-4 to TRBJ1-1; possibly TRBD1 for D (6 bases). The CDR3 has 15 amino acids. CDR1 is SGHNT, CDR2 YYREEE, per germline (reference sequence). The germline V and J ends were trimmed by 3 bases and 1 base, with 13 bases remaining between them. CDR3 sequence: CASSSPLQGNTEAFF. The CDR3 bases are TGTGCCAGCAGCTCCCCCTTACAGGGGAACACTGAAGCTTTCTTT.

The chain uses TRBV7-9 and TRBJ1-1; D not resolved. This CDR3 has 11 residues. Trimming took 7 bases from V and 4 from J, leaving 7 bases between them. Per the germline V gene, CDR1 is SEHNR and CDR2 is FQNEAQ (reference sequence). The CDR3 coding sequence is TGTGCCAGCACCCCGGGCACTGAAGCTTTCTTT. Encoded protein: CASTPGTEAFF.